The 11 T cell receptor beta chains presented below share a single source sample, sequenced in a study of beta chain features in type 1 diabetes. The isolated RNA, all of it, was reverse transcribed, so expressed TCRB transcripts were what got sequenced. Assay used: immunoSEQ multiplex PCR; TCRdb lists only in-frame clones, some missing. The table lists around 500,000 clones, approximately 10% of them singletons. The sample consisted of naive CD4+ T cells from blood. The receptors here all came from a woman between 18 and 29 years old in good health.

There are a few counts of this clone. The chain recombines TRBV10-3 with TRBJ2-1, with 7 bases that match TRBD2. The CDR3 spans 13 residues. The germline V gene has CDR1 ENHRY and CDR2 SYGVKD. V shed 4 bases and J 8 bases; nucleotides not matched to a gene: 5. In DNA, the CDR3 is TGTGCCATCAGTGGGGGACTATCGGATGAGCAGTTCTTC. This codes for CAISGGLSDEQFF.

This chain's CDR3 is CASSFGGGRFDEQYF. CDR3 bases: TGTGCCAGCAGTTTTGGTGGCGGGAGATTCGACGAGCAGTACTTC. V usage is TRBV27 and J usage is TRBJ2-7; 7 bases are shared with TRBD2. V gave up 3 bases and J gave up 5 bases; unmatched junction bases: 10. Germline CDR1 MNHEY, CDR2 SMNVEV (reference sequence). The CDR3 sequence is 15 residues long.

As regards this clone: The same CDR3 also results from other DNA sequences found in this sample. The chain uses TRBV9 and TRBJ1-3; D call uncertain. The CDR3 has 14 residues. The germline gives CDR1 SGDLS, CDR2 YYNGEE. V was shortened by 0 bases and J by 0 bases, with 4 bases between the two germline ends. CDR3 region: CASSVGLSGNTIYF. The CDR3 nucleotides are TGTGCCAGCAGCGTAGGCCTCTCTGGAAACACCATATATTTT.

This chain joins TRBV10-3 and TRBJ2-3; possibly TRBD1 for D (6 bases). V lost 6 bases and J 2 bases, leaving 12 bases between the germline ends. The length of the CDR3 is 14 residues. CDR1 is ENHRY and CDR2 is SYGVKD in the germline V gene. The CDR3 spells CAIRGAGSTDTQYF. DNA for the CDR3: TGTGCCATCAGGGGGGCAGGGTCCACAGATACGCAGTATTTT.

In its sample, this clone was seen a few times. The V gene is TRBV29-1, the J gene TRBJ1-2; D unresolved. Between the trimmed V and J ends, which lost 7 bases and 8 bases, there was a span of 11 bases. The CDR3 spans 10 residues. Germline lookup yields CDR1 SQVTM and CDR2 ANQGSEA. CDR3 region: CSGKEGGYTF. CDR3 DNA sequence: TGCAGCGGTAAGGAAGGGGGCTACACCTTC.

The chain joins TRBV7-2 to TRBJ2-7; D remains unclear. Trimming removed 0 bases from V and 3 bases from J, with 6 bases in between. Germline CDR1 SGHTA, CDR2 FQGNSA. The length of the CDR3 is 13 residues. In DNA, the CDR3 is TGTGCCAGCAGCTTAGCCGGGCTCTACGAGCAGTACTTC. As protein: CASSLAGLYEQYF.

The CDR3 reads CASSLEWENEQFF. CDR3 bases: TGTGCCAGCAGCTTGGAATGGGAGAATGAGCAGTTCTTC. The chain carries TRBV11-2 and TRBJ2-1; D might be TRBD2 (5 bases). The V end was cut by 3 bases, the J end by 7 bases, with 10 bases between. CDR3 length: 13 amino acids. The germline V gene encodes CDR1 SGHAT and CDR2 FQNNGV.

This clone was found a few times. The rearrangement links TRBV14 to TRBJ2-5; D may be TRBD2 (5 bases). Germline V lookup: CDR1 SGHDN, CDR2 FVKESK. V lost 6 bases and J lost 0, with 11 bases in between. CDR3 size: 14 residues. CDR3 DNA sequence: TGTGCCAGCAGTCCCATAGCGTACCAAGAGACCCAGTACTTC. Its translation is CASSPIAYQETQYF.

A single count supports this clone. CDR3 nucleotides: TGTGCCAGCAGCCAAGATAGAGCGGGGCACAATGAGCAGTTCTTC. Protein product: CASSQDRAGHNEQFF. The chain is built from TRBV4-2 and TRBJ2-1; 7 bases map to TRBD2. J was trimmed by 5 bases and V by 0 bases; bases with no gene match: 4. The germline CDR1 and CDR2 sequences are LGHNA and YNFKEQ. The CDR3 spans 15 residues.

J is TRBJ2-3 and V is TRBV7-2, with 9 bases identical to TRBD1. Germline CDR1 and CDR2: SGHTA and FQGNSA. The V and J ends lost 5 bases and 7 bases, in that order; junction bases with no gene match: 7. This CDR3 has 14 residues. For the CDR3, the DNA is TGTGCCAGCAGCCGACAGGGGGGATTGAATACGCAGTATTTT. Translated, it gives CASSRQGGLNTQYF.

The gene calls are TRBV29-1 and TRBJ2-1; no definite D call. Germline CDR1 reads SQVTM; CDR2 reads ANQGSEA. V was shortened by 3 bases and J by 10 bases, with 16 bases between the two germline ends. This CDR3 is built from 13 residues. The CDR3 coding sequence is TGCAGCGTTGATACGCCGGAGTTTCGCGAGCAGTTCTTC. Amino acid sequence: CSVDTPEFREQFF.